The next 31 T cell receptor beta chains were all read from a single sample in a study of T cells in Graves' hyperthyroidism and ophthalmopathy. Amplified TCR beta CDR3 regions derived from RNA transcripts. The TCR CDR3 was amplified in a first-round RT-PCR using the HTBI primer set. TCRdb ran MiXCR on the multiplex PCR reads and lists one entry per CDR3 protein. The profile covers fewer than 550,000 distinct CDR3 sequences, with 24% appearing a single time and approximately 11% taken by the ten largest. Specimen: blood. The origin of the receptors is a woman in her thirties with Graves' ophthalmopathy.

For this clonotype: No conserved phenylalanine or tryptophan is present at the end of the CDR3, so a read error is the likely explanation. This chain uses TRBV3-1 with TRBJ2-2; the D is unclear. V lost 4 bases, J lost 6 bases, and 15 bases lay in between. This CDR3 has 15 residues. Per the germline V gene, CDR1 is LGHDT and CDR2 is YNNKEL (reference sequence). CDR3 amino acids: CASSLAPWLAGELFV. The CDR3 DNA reads as TGTGCCAGCAGCCTTGCCCCCTGGTTAGCCGGGGAGCTGTTTGTT.

V and J are TRBV6-5 and TRBJ2-5; D might be TRBD1 or TRBD2, each matching 5 bases. The CDR3 length is 14 residues. Germline lookup yields CDR1 MNHEY and CDR2 SVGAGI. Trimming left V 4 bases short and J 0 bases short, with 9 bases between. CDR3 sequence (DNA): TGTGCCAGCAGTTCGGGACCCCACCAAGAGACCCAGTACTTC. The encoded protein is CASSSGPHQETQYF.

This clonotype has a count of ten or more. The rearrangement joins TRBV11-2 to TRBJ1-3; weak D call: TRBD1 (6 bases). Germline CDR1 and CDR2: SGHAT and FQNNGV. V was cut by 5 bases and J by 3 bases, with 11 bases left in between. The CDR3 totals 14 residues. In DNA form, the CDR3 reads TGTGCCAGCAGCCCCGCGACAGGTGGAAACACCATATATTTT. Translation: CASSPATGGNTIYF.

The chain links TRBV11-2 to TRBJ1-1; no reliable D call. The germline V and J ends were trimmed by 0 bases and 4 bases, with 9 bases remaining between them. This CDR3 has 14 amino acids. CDR1 and CDR2 from the germline V gene are SGHAT and FQNNGV. The CDR3 nucleotides are TGTGCCAGCAGCTTAGATTCGATCCCCACTGAAGCTTTCTTT. This sequence encodes CASSLDSIPTEAFF. Looking up the rest from reference TRBV11-2 and TRBJ1-1 gives the full variable domain: EAGVAQSPRYKIIEKRQSVAFWCNPISGHATLYWYQQILGQGPKLLIQFQNNGVVDDSQLPKDRFSAERLKGVDSTLKIQPAKLEDSAVYLCASSLDSIPTEAFFGQGTRLTVV.

The sample holds many counts of this clonotype. The rearrangement links TRBV2 to TRBJ1-2; D ambiguous. The germline gives CDR1 SNHLY, CDR2 FYNNEI. The CDR3 contains 14 residues. The V and J ends lost 4 bases and 0 bases respectively, with 9 bases between them. This chain's CDR3 is CASSGRVANYGYTF. The CDR3 DNA follows: TGTGCCAGCAGTGGACGGGTAGCTAACTATGGCTACACCTTC.

In its sample, this clonotype was seen many times. The CDR3: CASSLAQPGDGGYTF. Here the CDR3 DNA reads TGTGCCAGCAGCTTAGCCCAGCCGGGGGACGGGGGCTACACCTTC. This rearrangement joins TRBV7-9 to TRBJ1-2; TRBD1 might be the D (5 bases). V lost 0 bases to trimming and J lost 8 bases, with 16 bases between them. Germline V gene sequence: CDR1 SEHNR, CDR2 FQNEAQ (reference sequence). The CDR3 loop spans 15 amino acids.

This clonotype was observed at least ten times. The rearrangement joins TRBV27 to TRBJ1-1, with D tentatively TRBD1 (6 bases). With 5 bases removed from V and 6 bases from J, the gap between germline ends came to 19 bases. Germline V gene sequence: CDR1 MNHEY, CDR2 SMNVEV (reference sequence). The CDR3 runs to 15 residues. The CDR3 DNA sequence: TGTGCCAGCAGTGCAATAATTACAGGGCGTCCTGAAGCTTTCTTT. Its protein product is CASSAIITGRPEAFF.

The sample holds many counts of this clonotype. The V and J genes are TRBV20-1 and TRBJ2-5, with 8 bases matching TRBD2. The germline V gene has CDR1 DFQATT and CDR2 SNEGSKA (reference sequence). There are 15 residues in the CDR3. Trimming at V came to 2 bases and at J to 1 base, leaving 6 bases not matched to a gene. The CDR3 reads CSARSAGEIQETQYF. The CDR3 nucleotides are TGCAGTGCTAGATCAGCGGGGGAGATCCAAGAGACCCAGTACTTC.

In its sample, this clonotype was seen many times. The V gene is TRBV19, the J gene TRBJ1-1; 7 bases are a match to TRBD1. V shed 3 bases and J 4 bases; nucleotides not matched to a gene: 5. CDR3 length: 14 residues. Looked up from germline, CDR1 is LNHDA and CDR2 is SQIVND (reference sequence). CDR3 sequence: CASSIEAGGTEAFF. Here the CDR3 DNA reads TGTGCCAGTAGTATTGAGGCAGGGGGCACTGAAGCTTTCTTT.

In this sample, this clonotype turned up many times. V gene TRBV6-1 combines with J gene TRBJ1-1; D is undetermined. Germline CDR1 reads MNHNS; CDR2 reads SASEGT. Trimming left V 6 bases short and J 3 bases short, with 11 bases between. CDR3 length equals 13 residues. The CDR3, as DNA: TGTGCCAGCAGGACCGACACTGACACTGAAGCTTTCTTT. It is translated as CASRTDTDTEAFF.

This clonotype was picked up many times. Germline and junction disagree at one end, which may indicate a read error. The rearrangement uses TRBV5-1 and TRBJ2-3, with D hard to call. The CDR3 is 14 amino acids. Germline loops: CDR1 SGHRS, CDR2 YFSETQ. The CDR3 reads CASILGTSTDTQYF. In DNA, the CDR3 is TGCGCCAGCATCTTGGGAACTAGCACAGATACGCAGTATTTT. Using reference TRBV5-1 and TRBJ2-3 for the parts outside the CDR3, the full variable domain is KAGVTQTPRYLIKTRGQQVTLSCSPISGHRSVSWYQQTPGQGLQFLFEYFSETQRNKGNFPGRFSGRQFSNSRSEMNVSTLELGDSALYLCASILGTSTDTQYFGPGTRLTVL.

This clonotype was counted at least ten times. The V and J genes are TRBV7-9 and TRBJ1-1; D remains ambiguous. The CDR3 length is 15 residues. Germline CDR1 reads SEHNR; CDR2 reads FQNEAQ (reference sequence). V was pared by 1 base and J by 3 bases, with 12 bases between. The CDR3 region is CASSLVAVEDTEAFF. CDR3 bases: TGTGCCAGCAGCTTAGTCGCGGTGGAGGACACTGAAGCTTTCTTT.

The chain employs TRBV6-1 and TRBJ2-3, with 14 bases matching TRBD2. This CDR3 is built from 16 residues. Germline trimming cut 6 bases from V and 3 bases from J; bases unmatched to any gene: 5. The germline gives CDR1 MNHNS, CDR2 SASEGT. The CDR3: CASRKGTSGGTDTQYF. CDR3 sequence (DNA): TGTGCCAGCAGGAAGGGGACTAGCGGGGGAACAGATACGCAGTATTTT.

This clonotype was counted many times. The V call is TRBV6-5, the J call TRBJ2-1; D uncertain. This CDR3 is 14 amino acids long. V was clipped by 6 bases and J by 9 bases, with 18 bases between them. Germline V gene data show CDR1 as MNHEY and CDR2 as SVGAGI. The CDR3 DNA reads as TGTGCCAGCAGCTCAGTCTCGATCTTGGGTGAGCAGTTCTTC. It codes for CASSSVSILGEQFF.

This clonotype was seen once. The rearrangement uses TRBV6-1 and TRBJ2-7; TRBD1 agrees at 7 bases. J lost 2 bases, V lost 7 bases, and 14 bases had no gene match. The CDR3 loop spans 16 amino acids. Per germline, CDR1 MNHNS and CDR2 SASEGT. The CDR3 loop reads CASILSRTGGPYEQYF. Written as DNA, the CDR3 is TGTGCCAGCATCCTTTCTCGGACAGGCGGACCCTACGAGCAGTACTTC.

This clonotype was seen repeatedly, ten times or more. This sequence joins TRBV20-1 and TRBJ1-1, with D hard to call. The germline CDR1 and CDR2 sequences are DFQATT and SNEGSKA (reference sequence). The CDR3 has 16 residues. V gave up 0 bases and J gave up 2 bases, with 16 bases separating them. The CDR3 sequence: CSAREFKMSFNTEAFF. The CDR3 nucleotides are TGCAGTGCTAGAGAATTCAAAATGTCCTTCAACACTGAAGCTTTCTTT.

This clonotype came up many times. V is TRBV6-5 and J is TRBJ2-2; no firm D call. Per germline, CDR1 MNHEY and CDR2 SVGAGI. CDR3 length: 13 amino acids. V was cut by 5 bases and J by 6 bases, with 10 bases left in between. The CDR3 protein is CASSPFAAGELFF. For the CDR3, the DNA is TGTGCCAGCAGTCCCTTTGCCGCCGGGGAGCTGTTTTTT.

This clonotype was observed a handful of times. V gene TRBV6-5 combines with J gene TRBJ2-6; D gene unclear. This CDR3 region has 16 residues. CDR1 and CDR2 (germline): MNHEY, SVGAGI. Deletions cut 2 bases from V and 4 bases from J, with 12 bases between. Here the CDR3 DNA reads TGTGCCAGCAGTTACACCGGAAAGTCCGGGGCCAACGTCCTGACTTTC. This gives the protein CASSYTGKSGANVLTF.

This clonotype has at least ten counts. The V call is TRBV27, the J call TRBJ2-7, with D maybe TRBD2 (7 bases). The CDR3 contains 14 residues. The germline V gene encodes CDR1 MNHEY and CDR2 SMNVEV (reference sequence). V dropped 7 bases and J dropped 6 bases, with 19 bases sitting between them. CDR3 region: CASTERGPGGEQYF. The CDR3 coding sequence is TGTGCCAGCACTGAACGGGGGCCGGGAGGCGAGCAGTACTTC.

There are many counts of this clonotype. The chain is built from TRBV11-2 and TRBJ1-3; no clear D. The CDR3 has 16 amino acids. Germline V gene lookup returns CDR1 SGHAT and CDR2 FQNNGV. V dropped 1 base and J dropped 0 bases, with 10 bases sitting between them. For the CDR3, the DNA is TGTGCCAGCAGCTTAGGACTCACCTACTCTGGAAACACCATATATTTT. Its translation: CASSLGLTYSGNTIYF.

This clonotype was detected ten times or more. The chain has TRBV11-2 and TRBJ1-1; TRBD1 is a possible D gene (6 bases). The V end was cut by 1 base, the J end by 1 base, with 19 bases between. The germline V gene encodes CDR1 SGHAT and CDR2 FQNNGV. The CDR3 covers 18 residues. The CDR3 region is CASSLGVPLGGENTEAFF. In DNA form, the CDR3 reads TGTGCCAGCAGCTTAGGGGTCCCCCTGGGGGGCGAGAACACTGAAGCTTTCTTT.

The chain combines TRBV5-1 with TRBJ1-1; no clear D gene. CDR3 length: 14 amino acids. The V gene's germline CDR1 is SGHRS and CDR2 YFSETQ. The V end lost 0 bases, the J end lost 5 bases, and 11 bases lay between the germline ends. This chain's CDR3 is CASSLADTVTEAFF. In DNA form, the CDR3 reads TGCGCCAGCAGCTTGGCAGATACGGTGACTGAAGCTTTCTTT.

In its sample, this clonotype was seen many times. V usage is TRBV12-3 or TRBV12-4 and J usage is TRBJ1-3, with no clear D. Trimming removed 4 bases at V and 2 bases at J, with 9 bases between. This CDR3 is built from 14 residues. The CDR3 spells CASSSGRTGNTIYF. Here the CDR3 DNA reads TGTGCCAGCAGTTCCGGGAGAACTGGAAACACCATATATTTT.

This clonotype showed up many times. The chain couples TRBV25-1 to TRBJ1-1; TRBD1 matches at 7 bases. The CDR3 totals 16 residues. After removal of 4 bases from V and 2 bases from J, the junction contained 10 bases not matched to a gene. Germline V gene lookup returns CDR1 MGHDK and CDR2 SYGVNS. For the CDR3, the DNA is TGTGCCAGCAGTGGCCGCAGGGGGAACCCTAACACTGAAGCTTTCTTT. This encodes CASSGRRGNPNTEAFF. Full variable domain (missing parts from reference TRBV25-1 and TRBJ1-1): EADIYQTPRYLVIGTGKKITLECSQTMGHDKMYWYQQDPGMELHLIHYSYGVNSTEKGDLSSESTVSRIRTEHFPLTLESARPSHTSQYLCASSGRRGNPNTEAFFGQGTRLTVV.

This clonotype was observed a handful of times. CDR3 residues: CASSSHPTTEAFF. The CDR3, as DNA: TGTGCCAGCAGTTCCCACCCCACCACTGAAGCTTTCTTT. The chain joins TRBV6-5 to TRBJ1-1, with no clear D. V dropped 4 bases and J dropped 4 bases, with 10 bases sitting between them. Germline lookup yields CDR1 MNHEY and CDR2 SVGAGI. The CDR3 loop spans 13 amino acids.

The rearrangement links TRBV6-5 to TRBJ1-5, with D tentatively TRBD1 (5 bases). Germline V gene lookup returns CDR1 MNHEY and CDR2 SVGAGI. The length of the CDR3 is 16 residues. Trimming stripped 6 bases from V and 0 bases from J, with 15 bases between. The CDR3 protein is CASSYRQTYSNQPQHF. Here the CDR3 DNA reads TGTGCCAGCAGCTATCGACAGACTTATAGCAATCAGCCCCAGCATTTT.

In its sample, this clonotype was seen a few times. With a much larger clone just one base away, this may be a read error. This CDR3 is CASSLWGENTEAFF. The CDR3 nucleotides read TGTGCCAGCAGCTTATGGGGCGAGAACACTGAAGCTTTCTTT. This chain uses TRBV7-9 with TRBJ1-1; possible D gene TRBD1, 5 bases. V lost 2 bases to trimming and J lost 1 base, with 8 bases between them. This CDR3 region has 14 residues. Germline CDR1 SEHNR, CDR2 FQNEAQ (reference sequence).

At least ten counts were recorded for this clonotype. The chain has TRBV6-5 and TRBJ1-2; 11 bases match TRBD1. This CDR3 has 14 amino acids. The V gene end was trimmed by 4 bases and the J gene end by 6 bases; junction bases not matched to a gene: 4. In germline, CDR1 is MNHEY, CDR2 SVGAGI. CDR3 nucleotide sequence: TGTGCCAGCAGTTCCGGACAGGGGGCAGATGGCTACACCTTC. As protein: CASSSGQGADGYTF.

This clonotype was seen many times. The rearrangement uses TRBV19 and TRBJ1-1; 7 bases are shared with TRBD1. The CDR3 runs 14 residues. Trimming at V came to 7 bases and at J to 5 bases, leaving 10 bases not matched to a gene. The germline V gene has CDR1 LNHDA and CDR2 SQIVND (reference sequence). CDR3 DNA: TGTGCCAGTAAAATGGGACAGCGGCCGACTGAAGCTTTCTTT. Amino acids: CASKMGQRPTEAFF.

This clonotype was detected many times. CDR3 bases: TGTGCCATCAGTGAGTCGGCGACACCCGAGCAGTACTTC. Its translation: CAISESATPEQYF. The chain joins TRBV10-3 to TRBJ2-7; D is unclear. The germline V gene has CDR1 ENHRY and CDR2 SYGVKD. This CDR3 is 13 amino acids long. V was cut by 0 bases and J by 6 bases, with 9 bases left in between.

The chain has TRBV30 and TRBJ2-7, with TRBD1 as a possible D gene (6 bases). Germline V CDR1 and CDR2: GTSNPN, SVGIG (reference sequence). This CDR3 is 12 amino acids long. V dropped 8 bases and J dropped 4 bases, with 15 bases sitting between them. In DNA, the CDR3 is TGTGCCACCACCGGGACAAAGTACGAGCAGTACTTC. Its protein product is CATTGTKYEQYF.